One sample yielded the 29 T cell receptor beta chains listed below, sequenced in a study of OX40 agonist ivuxolimab in advanced cancers. TCRdb's table, derived via immunoSEQ multiplex PCR, lists solely in-frame clones and lacks some. The table lists some 60,000 clones, 84% of them singletons, with roughly 27% in the top ten. Source: CD4+ or CD8+ T cells sorted from blood, taken in a trial of the OX40 agonist ivuxolimab. The receptors were sampled from an adult with an advanced solid tumor such as melanoma, head and neck, liver or kidney cancer.

The V call is TRBV9, the J call TRBJ1-6, with D unclear. The CDR3 is 15 amino acids. V dropped 0 bases and J dropped 8 bases, with 12 bases sitting between them. Germline V gives CDR1 SGDLS, CDR2 YYNGEE. CDR3 DNA: TGTGCCAGCAGCGTAGATGGCGGCCGGGATTCACCCCTCCACTTT. Protein product: CASSVDGGRDSPLHF.

The CDR3 DNA sequence: TGTGCCAGCAGCCCCGAGGACAGGAGAGACTTGGGTCAGCCCCAGCATTTT. Translating it yields CASSPEDRRDLGQPQHF. The rearrangement uses TRBV4-2 and TRBJ1-5, with 7 positions matching TRBD1. This CDR3 region has 17 residues. With V trimmed by 4 bases and J by 6 bases, 15 bases remained unmatched. Germline lookup yields CDR1 LGHNA and CDR2 YNFKEQ.

The chain joins TRBV5-1 to TRBJ2-3; 7 bases are a match to TRBD2. The CDR3 is made up of 16 amino acids. Per the germline V gene, CDR1 is SGHRS and CDR2 is YFSETQ. After removal of 4 bases from V and 3 bases from J, the junction contained 11 bases not matched to a gene. In nucleotides, the CDR3 is TGCGCCAGCAGCCTAGGGAGGGCTCGGGGGACAGATACGCAGTATTTT. Its protein is CASSLGRARGTDTQYF.

The chain combines TRBV5-1 with TRBJ2-2, with a weak D call TRBD2 (5 bases). The ends were cut back, 1 base at V and 4 bases at J, with 11 bases in the middle. Germline V lookup: CDR1 SGHRS, CDR2 YFSETQ. The CDR3 runs to 15 residues. This chain's CDR3 is CASSLNRESTGELFF. CDR3 nucleotides: TGCGCCAGCAGCTTGAATAGGGAGAGCACCGGGGAGCTGTTTTTT.

This clone has more than one count but fewer than ten. The chain joins TRBV5-4 to TRBJ1-6; D not certain. Germline CDR1 and CDR2: SGHNT and YYREEE (reference sequence). The V and J ends lost 4 bases and 8 bases respectively, with 13 bases between them. The CDR3 is 14 amino acids. CDR3 sequence reads: CASSVNRGDSPLHF. CDR3 coding DNA: TGTGCCAGCAGCGTGAACCGAGGAGATTCACCCCTCCACTTT. The full variable domain, its missing parts supplied by reference TRBV5-4 and TRBJ1-6, is ETGVTQSPTHLIKTRGQQVTLRCSSQSGHNTVSWYQQALGQGPQFIFQYYREEENGRGNFPPRFSGLQFPNYSSELNVNALELDDSALYLCASSVNRGDSPLHFGNGTRLTVT.

This clone came up a few times. The chain has TRBV27 and TRBJ1-1; 8 positions match TRBD1. CDR3 length: 15 residues. Germline V lookup: CDR1 MNHEY, CDR2 SMNVEV (reference sequence). After removal of 3 bases from V and 1 base from J, the junction contained 4 bases not matched to a gene. CDR3 coding DNA: TGTGCCAGCAGTTTGGGGACAGGCGCGAACACTGAAGCTTTCTTT. Amino acids: CASSLGTGANTEAFF.

CDR3 nucleotides: TGTGCCACCAGCAGAGGCCAGCGGGAGGGCCTAAGGGAGCAGTTCTTC. Its translation is CATSRGQREGLREQFF. This chain connects TRBV15 to TRBJ2-1; 10 nucleotides match TRBD2. The CDR3 contains 16 residues. Germline lookup yields CDR1 LNHNV and CDR2 YYDKDF (reference sequence). Unmatched junction bases numbered 10, after V lost 1 base and J lost 10 bases.

Worth noting for this clone: Only one base separates this from a far larger clonotype, so it likely reflects a read error. Other nucleotide sequences from this sample produce the same CDR3. This sequence joins TRBV7-9 and TRBJ2-7, with 8 bases aligning to TRBD1. V trimming: 1 base; J trimming: 2 bases; junction bases outside the gene matches: 1. Germline-derived CDR1 and CDR2 are SEHNR and FQNEAQ (reference sequence). This CDR3 comprises 14 residues. CDR3 in DNA: TGTGCCAGCAGCTTAGTACAGGGGGCCTACGAGCAGTACTTC. This translates into CASSLVQGAYEQYF.

This clone was observed once. The chain is built from TRBV2 and TRBJ1-2, with D possibly TRBD1 on 6 matching bases. Germline values: CDR1 SNHLY, CDR2 FYNNEI. This CDR3 spans 14 amino acids. V was shortened by 6 bases and J by 4 bases, with 15 bases between the two germline ends. DNA for the CDR3: TGTGCCAGCAGGGCAGACAGGAGCAGCTATGGCTACACCTTC. It encodes CASRADRSSYGYTF. Full variable domain (outside the CDR3, taken from reference TRBV2 and TRBJ1-2): EPEVTQTPSHQVTQMGQEVILRCVPISNHLYFYWYRQILGQKVEFLVSFYNNEISEKSEIFDDQFSVERPDGSNFTLKIRSTKLEDSAMYFCASRADRSSYGYTFGSGTRLTVV.

V usage is TRBV7-2 and J usage is TRBJ1-5; D ambiguous. The V gene's germline CDR1 is SGHTA and CDR2 FQGNSA. Trimming removed 1 base from V and 0 bases from J, with 16 bases in between. The CDR3 loop spans 18 amino acids. The CDR3 is CASSLVTLTLYSNQPQHF. CDR3 bases: TGTGCCAGCAGCTTAGTGACACTTACTCTTTATAGCAATCAGCCCCAGCATTTT.

The CDR3 bases are TGTGCCACCAGCAGAGATCGTCTTACCGGGGAGCTGTTTTTT. Its protein product is CATSRDRLTGELFF. The chain is built from TRBV15 and TRBJ2-2; D gene uncertain. The CDR3 runs to 14 residues. In germline, CDR1 is LNHNV, CDR2 YYDKDF (reference sequence). The germline V and J ends were trimmed by 0 bases and 5 bases, with 7 bases remaining between them.

The V call is TRBV7-2, the J call TRBJ1-3; no clear D. Germline CDR1 and CDR2: SGHTA and FQGNSA. Trimming stripped 5 bases from V and 4 bases from J, with 15 bases between. This CDR3 is built from 15 residues. Here the CDR3 DNA reads TGTGCCAGCAGCCCTCCCCTTAAGGGCGGAAACACCATATATTTT. Protein product: CASSPPLKGGNTIYF. Filled out from reference TRBV7-2 and TRBJ1-3, the complete variable domain reads GAGVSQSPSNKVTEKGKDVELRCDPISGHTALYWYRQSLGQGLEFLIYFQGNSAPDKSGLPSDRFSAERTGGSVSTLTIQRTQQEDSAVYLCASSPPLKGGNTIYFGEGSWLTVV.

The rearrangement links TRBV9 to TRBJ2-2; 8 bases map to TRBD1. The V and J ends lost 4 bases and 3 bases, in that order; junction bases with no gene match: 8. Germline V gives CDR1 SGDLS, CDR2 YYNGEE. This CDR3 region has 16 residues. CDR3 DNA sequence: TGTGCCAGCAGCCCCCGACAGGGGCCTTACACCGGGGAGCTGTTTTTT. Encoded protein: CASSPRQGPYTGELFF.

The genes are TRBV5-1 and TRBJ1-5, with a weak D call TRBD1 (6 bases). This CDR3 spans 15 amino acids. Germline CDR1 and CDR2: SGHRS and YFSETQ. V lost 0 bases and J lost 6, with 13 bases in between. The CDR3 DNA reads TGCGCCAGCAGCTTGGCCGGGATAGGGGGTCAGCCCCAGCATTTT. Encoded protein: CASSLAGIGGQPQHF.

The chain combines TRBV5-1 with TRBJ2-5, with TRBD2 matching over 9 bases. The CDR3 totals 16 residues. Germline CDR1 SGHRS, CDR2 YFSETQ. The J segment lost 1 base and the V segment lost 0 bases, leaving 4 bases of the junction unmatched. The CDR3: CASSLGLAASQETQYF. The CDR3 DNA is TGCGCCAGCAGCTTGGGACTAGCGGCTTCCCAAGAGACCCAGTACTTC.

The chain uses TRBV7-7 and TRBJ2-1; D unclear. The CDR3 totals 13 residues. The V end lost 2 bases, the J end lost 5 bases, and 7 bases lay between the germline ends. Germline CDR1 is SSHAT and CDR2 is FNYEAQ (reference sequence). The CDR3 nucleotides read TGTGCCAGCAGCTTAAACAGAGACAATGAGCAGTTCTTC. This codes for CASSLNRDNEQFF.

This chain uses TRBV7-9 with TRBJ2-7; no reliable D call. The V end was cut by 5 bases, the J end by 2 bases, with 16 bases between. Germline V gives CDR1 SEHNR, CDR2 FQNEAQ (reference sequence). This CDR3 comprises 15 residues. In DNA, the CDR3 is TGTGCCAGCAGCCCGATGGGGTTTACCGCCTACGAGCAGTACTTC. Amino acids: CASSPMGFTAYEQYF.

CDR3 nucleotides: TGTGCCAGCAGAAGGGCGCGGACCGGGGAGCTGTTTTTT. Residues: CASRRARTGELFF. The chain is built from TRBV6-5 and TRBJ2-2; the D is unclear. Trimming stripped 6 bases from V and 5 bases from J, with 10 bases between. Germline assignment: CDR1 MNHEY and CDR2 SVGAGI. CDR3 length equals 13 residues.

The chain recombines TRBV19 with TRBJ1-4, with D hard to call. Germline V gives CDR1 LNHDA, CDR2 SQIVND (reference sequence). This CDR3 has 12 residues. Trimming shortened V by 5 bases and J by 8 bases, and 9 bases separated the two germline ends. The CDR3 coding sequence is TGTGCCAGTAGTCTCCAAACCGAAAAACTGTTTTTT. This sequence encodes CASSLQTEKLFF.

The chain carries TRBV27 and TRBJ2-2; D call uncertain. The CDR3 contains 14 residues. Germline CDR1 MNHEY, CDR2 SMNVEV (reference sequence). V was cut by 5 bases and J by 0 bases, with 7 bases left in between. The CDR3 region is CASSQSSNTGELFF. CDR3 DNA: TGTGCCAGCAGTCAATCTTCGAACACCGGGGAGCTGTTTTTT.

V and J are TRBV7-6 and TRBJ2-1; a weak D match, TRBD2 (5 bases). Germline CDR1 is SGHVS and CDR2 is FNYEAQ. The CDR3 has 15 residues. The V end lost 2 bases, the J end lost 11 bases, and 19 bases lay between the germline ends. Here the CDR3 reads CASSLPGSDLSQQFF. CDR3 nucleotide sequence: TGTGCCAGCAGCTTACCGGGATCGGACTTGTCCCAGCAGTTCTTC.

The CDR3 nucleotides read TGTGCCAGTACCACACTGTGGAACACTGAAGCTTTCTTT. Its protein is CASTTLWNTEAFF. The chain employs TRBV19 and TRBJ1-1; D gene unclear. This CDR3 spans 13 amino acids. Trimming cost V 7 bases and J 1 base, with 10 bases left between them. Germline V CDR1 and CDR2: LNHDA, SQIVND (reference sequence).

This clone was seen a single time. The V gene is TRBV7-8, the J gene TRBJ1-6, with 9 positions matching TRBD1. The V gene's germline CDR1 is SGHVS and CDR2 FQNEAQ. V gave up 4 bases and J gave up 10 bases; unmatched junction bases: 5. CDR3 length equals 14 residues. The CDR3 bases are TGTGCCAGCAGCTCCGGACAGGGGAACTCACCCCTCCACTTT. Amino acids: CASSSGQGNSPLHF.

The chain couples TRBV6-5 to TRBJ1-2; D possibly corresponds to TRBD1 (5 bases). The CDR3 has 15 amino acids. Per the germline V gene, CDR1 is MNHEY and CDR2 is SVGAGI. The V gene lost 6 bases and the J gene lost 6 bases, with 20 bases spanning the gap. The chain's CDR3 is CASSPRPGRLDGYTF. DNA of the CDR3: TGTGCCAGCAGCCCCCGGCCAGGGAGGTTGGATGGCTACACCTTC.

This chain uses TRBV16 with TRBJ1-5; D perhaps matches TRBD1 (5 bases). From germline, CDR1 is KGHSY and CDR2 FQNENV. The ends were cut back, 7 bases at V and 3 bases at J, with 19 bases in the middle. The CDR3 is 16 residues long. CDR3 loop: CASNGPGPISNQPQHF. The CDR3 DNA follows: TGTGCCAGCAACGGGCCGGGACCGATTTCCAATCAGCCCCAGCATTTT.

The chain combines TRBV2 with TRBJ2-5; D gene ambiguous. CDR3 length equals 14 residues. Trimming shortened V by 8 bases and J by 1 base, and 14 bases separated the two germline ends. CDR1 is SNHLY and CDR2 is FYNNEI in the germline V gene. The CDR3 here is CASPPERIQETQYF. The CDR3 DNA follows: TGTGCCAGCCCCCCCGAAAGGATCCAAGAGACCCAGTACTTC. Full variable domain (remainder filled in from reference TRBV2 and TRBJ2-5): EPEVTQTPSHQVTQMGQEVILRCVPISNHLYFYWYRQILGQKVEFLVSFYNNEISEKSEIFDDQFSVERPDGSNFTLKIRSTKLEDSAMYFCASPPERIQETQYFGPGTRLLVL.

Written as DNA, the CDR3 is TGTGCCAGCAGCTTTCGACAGGTGGTCTACAATGAGCAGTTCTTC. It translates to CASSFRQVVYNEQFF. J is TRBJ2-1 and V is TRBV5-6; possible D gene TRBD1, 6 bases. This CDR3 spans 15 amino acids. CDR1 and CDR2 (germline): SGHDT, YYEEEE. V lost 2 bases, J lost 3 bases, and 12 bases lay in between.

This chain joins TRBV7-2 and TRBJ2-7; no reliable D call. Trimming pared 1 base from V and 2 bases from J, leaving 9 bases between. The germline V gene encodes CDR1 SGHTA and CDR2 FQGNSA. The CDR3 is 14 residues long. The CDR3 loop is CASSLVEWAYEQYF. CDR3 coding DNA: TGTGCCAGCAGCTTAGTGGAGTGGGCCTACGAGCAGTACTTC.

The rearrangement joins TRBV7-9 to TRBJ2-4; D unresolved. The CDR3 is 15 residues long. Trimming removed 3 bases from V and 1 base from J, with 10 bases in between. CDR1 and CDR2 (germline): SEHNR, FQNEAQ (reference sequence). This CDR3 is CASSFRNQAKNIQYF. For the CDR3, the DNA is TGTGCCAGCAGCTTTAGGAATCAGGCCAAAAACATTCAGTACTTC. The full variable domain, with the rest looked up from reference TRBV7-9 and TRBJ2-4, is DTGVSQNPRHKITKRGQNVTFRCDPISEHNRLYWYRQTLGQGPEFLTYFQNEAQLEKSRLLSDRFSAERPKGSFSTLEIQRTEQGDSAMYLCASSFRNQAKNIQYFGAGTRLSVL.